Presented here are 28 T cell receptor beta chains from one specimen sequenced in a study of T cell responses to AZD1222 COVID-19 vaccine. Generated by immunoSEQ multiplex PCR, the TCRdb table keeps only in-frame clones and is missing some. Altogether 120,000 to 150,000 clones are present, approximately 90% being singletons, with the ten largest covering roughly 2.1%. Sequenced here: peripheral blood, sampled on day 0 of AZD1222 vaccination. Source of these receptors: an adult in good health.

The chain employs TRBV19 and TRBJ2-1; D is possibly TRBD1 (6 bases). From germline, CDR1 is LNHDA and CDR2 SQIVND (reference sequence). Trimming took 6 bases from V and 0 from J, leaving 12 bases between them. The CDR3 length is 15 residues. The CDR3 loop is CASRSDRSSYNEQFF. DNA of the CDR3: TGTGCCAGTAGAAGTGACAGGAGCTCCTACAATGAGCAGTTCTTC.

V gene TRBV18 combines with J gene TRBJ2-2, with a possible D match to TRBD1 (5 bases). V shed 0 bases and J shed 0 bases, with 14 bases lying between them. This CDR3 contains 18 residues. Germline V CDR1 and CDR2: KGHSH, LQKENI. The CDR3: CASSPPGRGNSNTGELFF. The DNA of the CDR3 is TGTGCCAGCTCACCACCGGGAAGGGGAAATTCGAACACCGGGGAGCTGTTTTTT.

CDR3 amino acids: CASSLGLAGGETQYF. The CDR3, as DNA: TGTGCCAGCAGCCTCGGACTAGCGGGAGGGGAGACCCAGTACTTC. The chain links TRBV5-4 to TRBJ2-5, with 15 bases aligning to TRBD2. Germline V gene data show CDR1 as SGHNT and CDR2 as YYREEE (reference sequence). CDR3 length equals 15 residues. V trimming: 4 bases; J trimming: 5 bases; junction bases outside the gene matches: 3.

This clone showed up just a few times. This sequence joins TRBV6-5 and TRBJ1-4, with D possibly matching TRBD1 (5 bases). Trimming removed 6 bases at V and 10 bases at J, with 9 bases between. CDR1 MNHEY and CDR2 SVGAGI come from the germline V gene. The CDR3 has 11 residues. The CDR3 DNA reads TGTGCCAGCAGGTCGGACACAAAACTGTTTTTT. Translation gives CASRSDTKLFF.

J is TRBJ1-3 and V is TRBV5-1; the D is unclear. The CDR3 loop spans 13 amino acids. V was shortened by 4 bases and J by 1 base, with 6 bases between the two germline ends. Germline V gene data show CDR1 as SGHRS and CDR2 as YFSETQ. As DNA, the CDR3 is TGCGCCAGCAGCCGCTTATCTGGAAACACCATATATTTT. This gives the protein CASSRLSGNTIYF.

In DNA, the CDR3 is TGTGCCAGCAGCCCAATCGGGACAGCCTACAATGAGCAGTTCTTC. Its translation: CASSPIGTAYNEQFF. The V call is TRBV11-3, the J call TRBJ2-1; 7 nucleotides match TRBD1. Germline V CDR1 and CDR2: SGHNT, YENEEA. This CDR3 has 15 amino acids. After removal of 5 bases from V and 2 bases from J, the junction contained 6 bases not matched to a gene.

The CDR3 reads CSGEEGLEGYTF. DNA for the CDR3: TGCAGCGGCGAGGAGGGTTTGGAGGGCTACACCTTC. The V gene is TRBV29-1, the J gene TRBJ1-2; D is uncertain. This CDR3 comprises 12 residues. Trimming removed 7 bases from V and 8 bases from J, with 17 bases in between. Germline V gene data show CDR1 as SQVTM and CDR2 as ANQGSEA.

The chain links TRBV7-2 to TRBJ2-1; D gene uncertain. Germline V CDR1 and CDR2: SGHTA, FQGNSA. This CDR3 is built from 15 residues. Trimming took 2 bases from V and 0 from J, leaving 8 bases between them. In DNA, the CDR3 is TGTGCCAGCAGCTTACGTGCGGCCTCCTACAATGAGCAGTTCTTC. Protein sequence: CASSLRAASYNEQFF.

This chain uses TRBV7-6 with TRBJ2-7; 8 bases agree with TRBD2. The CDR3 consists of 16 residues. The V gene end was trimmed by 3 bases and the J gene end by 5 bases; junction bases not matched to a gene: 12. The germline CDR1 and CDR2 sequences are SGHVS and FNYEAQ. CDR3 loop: CASSLNPGLVGDEQYF. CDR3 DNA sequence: TGTGCCAGCAGCTTGAATCCGGGACTAGTGGGAGACGAGCAGTACTTC. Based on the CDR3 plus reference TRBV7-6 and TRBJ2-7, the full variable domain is GAGVSQSPRYKVTKRGQDVALRCDPISGHVSLYWYRQALGQGPEFLTYFNYEAQQDKSGLPNDRFSAERPEGSISTLTIQRTEQRDSAMYRCASSLNPGLVGDEQYFGPGTRLTVT.

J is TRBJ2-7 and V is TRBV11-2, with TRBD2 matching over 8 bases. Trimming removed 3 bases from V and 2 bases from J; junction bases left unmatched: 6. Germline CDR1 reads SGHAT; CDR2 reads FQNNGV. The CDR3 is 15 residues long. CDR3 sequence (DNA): TGTGCCAGCAGCTTCGGCGGGGGGAGTACCTACGAGCAGTACTTC. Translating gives CASSFGGGSTYEQYF. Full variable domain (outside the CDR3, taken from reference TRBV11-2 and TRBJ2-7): EAGVAQSPRYKIIEKRQSVAFWCNPISGHATLYWYQQILGQGPKLLIQFQNNGVVDDSQLPKDRFSAERLKGVDSTLKIQPAKLEDSAVYLCASSFGGGSTYEQYFGPGTRLTVT.

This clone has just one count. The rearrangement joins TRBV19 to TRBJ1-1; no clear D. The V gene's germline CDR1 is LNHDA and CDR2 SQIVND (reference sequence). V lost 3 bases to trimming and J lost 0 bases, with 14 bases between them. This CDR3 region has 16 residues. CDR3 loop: CASSIRQALMNTEAFF. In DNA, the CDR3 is TGTGCCAGTAGTATCCGGCAGGCACTCATGAACACTGAAGCTTTCTTT.

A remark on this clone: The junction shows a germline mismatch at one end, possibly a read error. The CDR3 region has the DNA TGTGCCAACAGTTTTGCGGGAATCTACGAGCAGTACTTC. This sequence encodes CANSFAGIYEQYF. The rearrangement uses TRBV12-3 or TRBV12-4 and TRBJ2-7, with D tentatively TRBD2 (6 bases). This CDR3 has 13 residues.

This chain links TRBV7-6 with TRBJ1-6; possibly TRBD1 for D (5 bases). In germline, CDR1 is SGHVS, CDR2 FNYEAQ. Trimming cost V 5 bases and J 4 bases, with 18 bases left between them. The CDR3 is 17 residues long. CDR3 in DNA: TGTGCCAGCAGCCGATGGAGCAGGGAAAATTATAATTCACCCCTCCACTTT. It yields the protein CASSRWSRENYNSPLHF.

CDR3 region: CASSSPGRTYNEQFF. CDR3 nucleotide sequence: TGTGCCAGCTCTTCCCCGGGACGGACCTACAATGAGCAGTTCTTC. The J gene is TRBJ2-1, the V gene TRBV6-5; D possibly uses TRBD1 or TRBD2 (5 bases each). The CDR3 contains 15 residues. CDR1 is MNHEY and CDR2 is SVGAGI in the germline V gene. Trimming cost V 8 bases and J 2 bases, with 16 bases left between them.

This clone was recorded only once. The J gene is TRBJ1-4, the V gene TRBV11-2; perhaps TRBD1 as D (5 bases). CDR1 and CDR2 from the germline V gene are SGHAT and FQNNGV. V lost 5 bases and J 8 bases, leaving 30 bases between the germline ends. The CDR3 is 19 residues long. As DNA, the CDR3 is TGTGCCAGCAGCCGCGACCCTGACTTTACAGGTGGCTGGTTGGAAAAACTGTTTTTT. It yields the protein CASSRDPDFTGGWLEKLFF.

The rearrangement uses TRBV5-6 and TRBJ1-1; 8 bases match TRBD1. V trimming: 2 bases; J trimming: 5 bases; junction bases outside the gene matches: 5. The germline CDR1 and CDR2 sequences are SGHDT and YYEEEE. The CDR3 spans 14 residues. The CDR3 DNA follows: TGTGCCAGCAGCTTCGGACAGGGCGATACTGAAGCTTTCTTT. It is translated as CASSFGQGDTEAFF. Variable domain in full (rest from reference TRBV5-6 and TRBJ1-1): DAGVTQSPTHLIKTRGQQVTLRCSPKSGHDTVSWYQQALGQGPQFIFQYYEEEERQRGNFPDRFSGHQFPNYSSELNVNALLLGDSALYLCASSFGQGDTEAFFGQGTRLTVV.

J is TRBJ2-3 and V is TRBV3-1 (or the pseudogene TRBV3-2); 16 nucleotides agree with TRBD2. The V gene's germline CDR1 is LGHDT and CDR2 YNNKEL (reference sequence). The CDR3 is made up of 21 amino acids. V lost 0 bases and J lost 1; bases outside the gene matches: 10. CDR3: CASSQETEGTSGRAGTDTQYF. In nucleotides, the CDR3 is TGTGCCAGCAGCCAAGAGACCGAAGGGACTAGCGGGAGGGCGGGCACAGATACGCAGTATTTT.

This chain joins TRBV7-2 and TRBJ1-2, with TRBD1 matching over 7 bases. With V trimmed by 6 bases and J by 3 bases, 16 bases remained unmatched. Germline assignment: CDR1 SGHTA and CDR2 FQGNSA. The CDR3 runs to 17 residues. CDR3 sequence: CASRSVTPRDRDYGYTF. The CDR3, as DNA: TGTGCCAGCAGATCCGTAACCCCCCGGGACAGAGACTATGGCTACACCTTC.

The CDR3 region is CASSLAGSGNDIAKNIQYF. In DNA form, the CDR3 reads TGTGCCAGCAGCTTAGCGGGTAGCGGGAACGATATAGCCAAAAACATTCAGTACTTC. The gene calls are TRBV7-9 and TRBJ2-4, with TRBD2 matching over 8 bases. With 0 bases clipped from V and 0 bases from J, the junction kept 10 bases outside the gene matches. CDR3 length equals 19 residues. The V gene's germline CDR1 is SEHNR and CDR2 FQNEAQ (reference sequence).

CDR3 DNA: TGTGCCAGCAGTTACTCGGGGGACAGGGGCTCACCCCTCCACTTT. Translating gives CASSYSGDRGSPLHF. The rearrangement uses TRBV6-5 and TRBJ1-6, with 10 nucleotides matching TRBD1. The CDR3 runs to 15 residues. CDR1 is MNHEY and CDR2 is SVGAGI in the germline V gene. The V and J ends lost 0 bases and 10 bases, in that order; junction bases with no gene match: 3.

Here the CDR3 reads CASSTFSVPGNQQFF. CDR3 nucleotide sequence: TGTGCCAGTAGTACCTTCAGCGTTCCGGGGAATCAGCAGTTCTTC. The chain recombines TRBV19 with TRBJ2-1; TRBD2 is a possible D gene (5 bases). This CDR3 has 15 residues. The V end was cut by 4 bases, the J end by 11 bases, with 21 bases between. In germline, CDR1 is LNHDA, CDR2 SQIVND (reference sequence).

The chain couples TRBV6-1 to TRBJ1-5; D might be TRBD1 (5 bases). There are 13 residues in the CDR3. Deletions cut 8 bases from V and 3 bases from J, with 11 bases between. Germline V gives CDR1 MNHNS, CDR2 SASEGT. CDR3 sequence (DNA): TGTGCCAGCCTCGCAGGGAACAATCAGCCCCAGCATTTT. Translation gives CASLAGNNQPQHF.

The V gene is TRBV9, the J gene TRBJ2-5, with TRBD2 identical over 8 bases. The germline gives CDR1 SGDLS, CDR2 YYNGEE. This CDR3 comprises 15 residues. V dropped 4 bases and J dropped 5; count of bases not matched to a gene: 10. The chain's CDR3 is CASSSRGSGTETQYF. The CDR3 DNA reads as TGTGCCAGCAGCTCTCGAGGTAGCGGGACCGAGACCCAGTACTTC.

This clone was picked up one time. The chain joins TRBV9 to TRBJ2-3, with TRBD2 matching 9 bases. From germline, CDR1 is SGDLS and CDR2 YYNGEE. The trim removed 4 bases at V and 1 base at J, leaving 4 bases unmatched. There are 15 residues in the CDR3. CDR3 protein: CASSPRTSGTDTQYF. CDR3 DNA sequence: TGTGCCAGCAGCCCCCGGACTAGCGGCACAGATACGCAGTATTTT.

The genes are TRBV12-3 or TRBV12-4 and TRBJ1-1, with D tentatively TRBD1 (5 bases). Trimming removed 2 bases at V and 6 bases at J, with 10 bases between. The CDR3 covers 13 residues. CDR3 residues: CASSLSRGAEAFF. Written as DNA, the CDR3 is TGTGCCAGCAGTTTAAGCCGAGGGGCTGAAGCTTTCTTT.

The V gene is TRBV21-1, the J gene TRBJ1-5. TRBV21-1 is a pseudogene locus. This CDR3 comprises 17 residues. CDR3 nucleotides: TGTGCCAGCAGCAAAGCGCCCCGGACGGAAAACAATCAGCCCCAGCATTTT. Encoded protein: CASSKAPRTENNQPQHF.

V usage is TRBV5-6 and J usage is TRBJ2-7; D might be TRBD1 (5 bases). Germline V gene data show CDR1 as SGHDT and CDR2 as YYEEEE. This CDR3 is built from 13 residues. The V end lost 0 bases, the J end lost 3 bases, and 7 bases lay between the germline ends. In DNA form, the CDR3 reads TGTGCCAGCAGCTTGGGACAGAACTACGAGCAGTACTTC. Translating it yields CASSLGQNYEQYF.

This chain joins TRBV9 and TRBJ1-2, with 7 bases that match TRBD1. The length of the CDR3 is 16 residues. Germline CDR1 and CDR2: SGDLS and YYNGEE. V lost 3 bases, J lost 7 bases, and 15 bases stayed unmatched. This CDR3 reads CASSGSWTGNPFGYTF. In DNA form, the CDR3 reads TGTGCCAGCAGCGGGAGCTGGACAGGAAATCCCTTTGGCTACACCTTC.